This T cell receptor beta chain was captured in a study of patients and donors after allogeneic stem cell transplantation (dated by TCRdb to about 2020). Reading from cysteine to phenylalanine, the CDR3 counts 21 amino acids. The entry retains the CDR3 DNA only, 63 bases that are in frame from base 1. Via the germline V gene (reference sequence), CDR1 is MNHEY and CDR2 SMNVEV. Relative to germline, V is missing 2 bases and J is missing 0 bases, with 12 bases of the junction outside any gene match. Library generation was performed with RT-PCR. The reads were generated on a NextSeq 550. TCRdb reran the public reads through fastp at Q25 and MiXCR, keeping productive beta chains. For every CDR3 protein sequence, its rows merge into one entry that carries the most common genes and DNA. The sample yields around 7,000 distinct CDR3 sequences; 10% to 15% were counted once. Of the sample, around half falls within the top ten clones.

With regard to this clonotype: Its antigen remains undetermined. Qualities for individual bases were not recorded, and no much larger clone is one base off.

The chain is assembled from TRBV27 and TRBJ2-1, with 14 middle bases fitting TRBD2. The clonotype was recovered from a human donor who was either an allogeneic HSCT recipient or a stem cell or donor lymphocyte infusion donor (not recorded which). It is not recorded whose cells these are; they may come from a transplant donor. The source material was blood, either unsorted or a sorted T cell fraction (not recorded which). The nucleotides are TGTGCCAGCAGTTTACGGGGACTAGCGGGAGTGGGAGGGGGCTCCTACAATGAGCAGTTCTTC. The translation is CASSLRGLAGVGGGSYNEQFF.